These 28 T cell receptor beta chains came from one sample sequenced in a study of cytomegalovirus exposure and HLA in healthy donors. Primers included in the PCR were 60 Vbeta and 13 Jbeta primers. TCRdb's table, derived via immunoSEQ multiplex PCR, lists solely in-frame clones and lacks some. The sample lists more than 100,000 clones; 50% to 75% were seen once. Specimen: PBMCs. These receptors originate from a woman between 40 and 55 years old in good health and CMV-seropositive.

The V and J genes are TRBV27 and TRBJ1-6; 9 positions match TRBD1. Germline-derived CDR1 and CDR2 are MNHEY and SMNVEV (reference sequence). The V and J ends lost 4 bases and 7 bases, in that order; junction bases with no gene match: 5. The CDR3 has 15 residues. CDR3: CASSSLTGGNSPLHF. The CDR3 coding sequence is TGTGCCAGCAGTTCCCTGACAGGGGGGAATTCACCCCTCCACTTT.

This clone appeared a few times. V usage is TRBV6-1 and J usage is TRBJ1-5, with TRBD1 identical over 7 bases. The V gene end was trimmed by 8 bases and the J gene end by 2 bases; junction bases not matched to a gene: 9. The CDR3 spans 15 residues. Germline loops: CDR1 MNHNS, CDR2 SASEGT. CDR3 DNA sequence: TGTGCCAGCGGAAAGGGGGCGGATGGCAATCAGCCCCAGCATTTT. Protein sequence: CASGKGADGNQPQHF.

The rearrangement uses TRBV28 and TRBJ2-3; 7 positions agree with TRBD1. CDR3 length: 16 amino acids. Per germline, CDR1 MDHEN and CDR2 SYDVKM. The junction had 10 bases not matched to a gene; V was cut back by 7 bases and J by 0 bases. The CDR3, as DNA: TGTGCCAGCAAAATAGGGACAGCCGAAAGCACAGATACGCAGTATTTT. This gives the protein CASKIGTAESTDTQYF. The full variable domain, its missing parts supplied by reference TRBV28 and TRBJ2-3, is DVKVTQSSRYLVKRTGEKVFLECVQDMDHENMFWYRQDPGLGLRLIYFSYDVKMKEKGDIPEGYSVSREKKERFSLILESASTNQTSMYLCASKIGTAESTDTQYFGPGTRLTVL.

There are a few counts of this clone. The genes are TRBV28 and TRBJ2-1, with TRBD2 identical over 10 bases. With 5 bases clipped from V and 11 bases from J, the junction kept 6 bases outside the gene matches. In germline, CDR1 is MDHEN, CDR2 SYDVKM. The CDR3 totals 13 residues. The CDR3 loop reads CASSLLSGGKQFF. CDR3 coding DNA: TGTGCCAGCAGTCTCCTTAGCGGGGGGAAGCAGTTCTTC.

This clone was counted between two and nine times. The gene calls are TRBV7-9 and TRBJ2-7, with no clear D. The CDR3 length is 13 residues. The V end was cut by 0 bases, the J end by 7 bases, with 10 bases between. Germline V CDR1 and CDR2: SEHNR, FQNEAQ (reference sequence). The chain's CDR3 is CASSLATTEEQYF. DNA for the CDR3: TGTGCCAGCAGCTTAGCCACGACGGAGGAGCAGTACTTC.

CDR3 DNA sequence: TGTGCCAGCAGTTACTCGACTACTGGTTGGCAGTACTTC. Protein product: CASSYSTTGWQYF. The gene calls are TRBV6-5 and TRBJ2-7; perhaps TRBD2 as D (5 bases). Trimming shortened V by 0 bases and J by 9 bases, and 12 bases separated the two germline ends. The CDR3 runs 13 residues. Germline-derived CDR1 and CDR2 are MNHEY and SVGAGI.

This clone was seen a handful of times. The chain uses TRBV6-5 and TRBJ2-1; 10 nucleotides line up with TRBD1. V dropped 7 bases and J dropped 10; count of bases not matched to a gene: 10. CDR3 length: 14 amino acids. Germline-derived CDR1 and CDR2 are MNHEY and SVGAGI. CDR3 DNA sequence: TGTGCCAGCACTAGGACAGGGGGGTCGTGCGAGCAGTTCTTC. Its protein is CASTRTGGSCEQFF.

This clone is categorized as medium-sized. The chain is built from TRBV19 and TRBJ1-1; no clear D. The CDR3 spans 10 residues. V lost 6 bases and J 10 bases, leaving 9 bases between the germline ends. CDR1 LNHDA and CDR2 SQIVND come from the germline V gene (reference sequence). CDR3 in DNA: TGTGCCAGTAGCGCTGGAGGAGCTTTCTTT. Its protein is CASSAGGAFF. The variable domain in full, with the rest retrieved from reference TRBV19 and TRBJ1-1, is DGGITQSPKYLFRKEGQNVTLSCEQNLNHDAMYWYRQDPGQGLRLIYYSQIVNDFQKGDIAEGYSVSREKKESFPLTVTSAQKNPTAFYLCASSAGGAFFGQGTRLTVV.

DNA of the CDR3: TGTGCCAGCAGCTTTTTTGGGGGCGCGTCTAGTTCACCCCTCCACTTT. This codes for CASSFFGGASSSPLHF. The chain couples TRBV5-6 to TRBJ1-6, with a possible D match to TRBD1 (6 bases). CDR3 length: 16 amino acids. Germline V gene lookup returns CDR1 SGHDT and CDR2 YYEEEE. V lost 2 bases, J lost 9 bases, and 18 bases lay in between.

The V gene is TRBV10-3, the J gene TRBJ2-1; TRBD2 matches at 7 bases. The CDR3 covers 13 residues. Germline CDR1 and CDR2: ENHRY and SYGVKD. The J segment lost 7 bases and the V segment lost 0 bases, leaving 0 bases of the junction unmatched. CDR3 in amino acids: CAISESGGNEQFF. The DNA for the CDR3 is TGTGCCATCAGTGAGTCCGGGGGGAATGAGCAGTTCTTC.

This clone was seen only a few times. The chain has TRBV18 and TRBJ1-2, with 9 bases lining up with TRBD1. With V trimmed by 2 bases and J by 0 bases, 7 bases remained unmatched. The CDR3 consists of 17 residues. The V gene's germline CDR1 is KGHSH and CDR2 LQKENI. This chain's CDR3 is CASSPGTGYSANYGYTF. For the CDR3, the DNA is TGTGCCAGCTCACCAGGGACAGGGTATAGTGCTAACTATGGCTACACCTTC.

The chain links TRBV4-1 to TRBJ2-2, with TRBD2 as a possible D gene (6 bases). The CDR3 spans 15 residues. V dropped 1 base and J dropped 9 bases, with 15 bases sitting between them. Germline CDR1 MGHRA, CDR2 YSYEKL. Here the CDR3 DNA reads TGCGCCAGCAGCCAAGGATCTAGCGAAGAGAGGGAGCTGTTTTTT. This sequence encodes CASSQGSSEERELFF.

The V and J genes are TRBV5-5 and TRBJ1-3, with a tentative D call TRBD1 (6 bases). The CDR3 spans 16 residues. Germline assignment: CDR1 SGHKS and CDR2 YYEKEE (reference sequence). With 6 bases removed from V and 1 base from J, the gap between germline ends came to 17 bases. The CDR3 here is CASNLEYRVSGNTIYF. The CDR3 nucleotides read TGTGCCAGCAACCTTGAATACAGGGTTTCTGGAAACACCATATATTTT.

The J gene is TRBJ2-1, the V gene TRBV6-1; TRBD2 agrees at 7 bases. The CDR3 has 16 residues. The junction had 11 bases not matched to a gene; V was cut back by 3 bases and J by 6 bases. Per germline, CDR1 MNHNS and CDR2 SASEGT. Here the CDR3 reads CASSDGVRTSGNEQFF. As DNA, the CDR3 is TGTGCCAGCAGTGACGGGGTAAGGACTAGTGGCAATGAGCAGTTCTTC.

This clone was observed a handful of times. The V gene is TRBV25-1, the J gene TRBJ2-2; D might be TRBD2 (6 bases). V lost 3 bases, J lost 5 bases, and 7 bases lay in between. CDR3 length: 13 amino acids. Germline loops: CDR1 MGHDK, CDR2 SYGVNS. In DNA, the CDR3 is TGTGCCAGCAGTGATGGGGGGACCGGGGAGCTGTTTTTT. Residues: CASSDGGTGELFF.

The rearrangement links TRBV6-1 to TRBJ2-1, with 13 bases matching TRBD2. Germline V gives CDR1 MNHNS, CDR2 SASEGT. CDR3 length: 15 residues. J lost 9 bases, V lost 3 bases, and 5 bases had no gene match. This chain's CDR3 is CASSDGTSGNFEQFF. In DNA form, the CDR3 reads TGTGCCAGCAGTGACGGGACTAGCGGGAACTTTGAGCAGTTCTTC.

The chain couples TRBV7-2 to TRBJ2-6; TRBD1 matches 7 bases. The CDR3 totals 16 residues. The ends lost 0 bases at V and 2 bases at J; junction bases unmatched: 1. The V gene's germline CDR1 is SGHTA and CDR2 FQGNSA. CDR3 in amino acids: CASSLATGTGANVLTF. CDR3 coding DNA: TGTGCCAGCAGCTTAGCGACAGGGACTGGGGCCAACGTCCTGACTTTC.

This chain uses TRBV7-9 with TRBJ2-7; 7 positions match TRBD1. Germline lookup yields CDR1 SEHNR and CDR2 FQNEAQ (reference sequence). V lost 5 bases and J lost 3; bases outside the gene matches: 10. The CDR3 is made up of 15 amino acids. The CDR3 nucleotides are TGTGCCAGCAGCCACGACGCCGGGACAGTCTACGAGCAGTACTTC. Translating gives CASSHDAGTVYEQYF.

The rearrangement joins TRBV6-1 to TRBJ2-7; D gene ambiguous. With 10 bases removed from V and 2 bases from J, the gap between germline ends came to 15 bases. This CDR3 is built from 13 residues. Germline values: CDR1 MNHNS, CDR2 SASEGT. In DNA, the CDR3 is TGTGCCACGTCAGAGGCTCTCACCTACGAGCAGTACTTC. This sequence encodes CATSEALTYEQYF.

V is TRBV15 and J is TRBJ2-5, with TRBD2 matching 14 bases. With 2 bases clipped from V and 2 bases from J, the junction kept 1 base outside the gene matches. CDR1 LNHNV and CDR2 YYDKDF come from the germline V gene (reference sequence). There are 16 residues in the CDR3. CDR3 protein: CATSRRLAGGQETQYF. CDR3 coding DNA: TGTGCCACCAGCAGAAGACTAGCGGGAGGGCAAGAGACCCAGTACTTC.

The chain recombines TRBV4-1 with TRBJ2-5; D not certain. This CDR3 has 15 amino acids. Germline-derived CDR1 and CDR2 are MGHRA and YSYEKL. Trimming removed 0 bases from V and 5 bases from J, with 13 bases in between. The CDR3 here is CASSQDVRPLETQYF. The CDR3 bases are TGCGCCAGCAGCCAAGATGTGAGGCCGTTGGAGACCCAGTACTTC.

The V call is TRBV19, the J call TRBJ1-6; 7 nucleotides align to TRBD1. CDR1 is LNHDA, CDR2 SQIVND, per germline (reference sequence). V was clipped by 7 bases and J by 10 bases; unmatched bases: 7. The CDR3 sequence is 13 residues long. The CDR3 DNA reads TGTGCCAGTATGGGCAGGGGGTTCTCACCCCTCCACTTT. The encoded protein is CASMGRGFSPLHF.

This rearrangement joins TRBV5-4 to TRBJ1-1; D gene ambiguous. V dropped 3 bases and J dropped 3 bases, with 12 bases sitting between them. Per germline, CDR1 SGHNT and CDR2 YYREEE (reference sequence). CDR3 size: 14 residues. CDR3 coding DNA: TGTGCCAGCAGCTCTGGGATCGGGGACACTGAAGCTTTCTTT. Amino acids: CASSSGIGDTEAFF. The whole variable domain, remainder taken from reference TRBV5-4 and TRBJ1-1, is ETGVTQSPTHLIKTRGQQVTLRCSSQSGHNTVSWYQQALGQGPQFIFQYYREEENGRGNFPPRFSGLQFPNYSSELNVNALELDDSALYLCASSSGIGDTEAFFGQGTRLTVV.

This chain uses TRBV15 with TRBJ1-1, with no clear D. The V end lost 0 bases, the J end lost 0 bases, and 11 bases lay between the germline ends. The CDR3 spans 16 residues. The germline V gene encodes CDR1 LNHNV and CDR2 YYDKDF (reference sequence). The CDR3: CATSRDRSTLNTEAFF. In DNA, the CDR3 is TGTGCCACCAGCAGAGATAGGAGTACCTTGAACACTGAAGCTTTCTTT.

A single count supports this clone. The germline gene is not matched at one end of the junction; a read error may be the cause. This chain joins TRBV7-7 and TRBJ1-3, with D possibly being TRBD1 (5 bases). This CDR3 has 15 residues. Germline V gene data show CDR1 as SSHAT and CDR2 as FNYEAQ (reference sequence). CDR3 residues: CASSLGQGSGNTIYF. The CDR3 nucleotides read TGTGCTAGCAGCCTTGGCCAGGGTAGTGGAAACACCATATATTTT.

The CDR3 reads CASSAAGRGNYEQYF. CDR3 DNA: TGTGCCAGCAGTGCGGCCGGCCGGGGGAACTACGAGCAGTACTTC. This chain connects TRBV27 to TRBJ2-7, with D tentatively TRBD2 (6 bases). The CDR3 length is 15 residues. V lost 5 bases and J 3 bases, leaving 17 bases between the germline ends. Germline V lookup: CDR1 MNHEY, CDR2 SMNVEV (reference sequence).

The chain is built from TRBV7-9 and TRBJ2-5; 10 nucleotides align to TRBD2. This CDR3 region has 17 residues. V trimming: 5 bases; J trimming: 0 bases; junction bases outside the gene matches: 9. From germline, CDR1 is SEHNR and CDR2 FQNEAQ (reference sequence). CDR3 in amino acids: CASSRGGLADNQETQYF. CDR3 DNA: TGTGCCAGCAGCCGGGGCGGACTAGCGGATAACCAAGAGACCCAGTACTTC.

The chain joins TRBV19 to TRBJ2-7, with 8 positions matching TRBD1. The CDR3 spans 15 residues. Germline CDR1 is LNHDA and CDR2 is SQIVND (reference sequence). Trimming at V came to 3 bases and at J to 2 bases, leaving 6 bases not matched to a gene. The CDR3 DNA follows: TGTGCCAGTAGTATCCCGGACAGGGCCCCCTACGAGCAGTACTTC. Protein sequence: CASSIPDRAPYEQYF.